Each of the 8 T cell receptor beta chains below was sequenced from the same sample in a study of vaccination effects on CD4 cells after COVID-19. Some clones are missing from TCRdb's copy, which holds only in-frame ones; the method was immunoSEQ multiplex PCR. The sample yields tens of thousands of clones, approximately 60% seen once. Their cognate antigens are unknown. Peptide-pool stimulation followed by sequencing identified expanded antigen-specific CD4+ clonotypes in the ViraFEST assay. It was after roughly 11 days of culture that CD4+ T cells were isolated. All participants had two doses of either the BNT162b2 or mRNA-1273 vaccine. The specimen was CD4+ T cells from PBMCs cultured with SARS-CoV-2 spike peptides, collected after COVID-19 vaccination. These receptors were taken from a human donor who received a COVID-19 vaccine.

V is TRBV25-1 and J is TRBJ2-7; D is unresolved. Looked up from germline, CDR1 is MGHDK and CDR2 is SYGVNS. The CDR3 totals 12 residues. Trimming removed 0 bases at V and 6 bases at J, with 6 bases between. DNA for the CDR3: TGTGCCAGCAGTGAATATGCCCTCGAGCAGTACTTC. Amino acids: CASSEYALEQYF.

This chain connects TRBV7-9 to TRBJ1-2; 9 positions agree with TRBD1. V trimming: 5 bases; J trimming: 4 bases; junction bases outside the gene matches: 8. Germline CDR1 is SEHNR and CDR2 is FQNEAQ (reference sequence). The CDR3 length is 15 residues. The CDR3 sequence: CASSPGQGVGYGYTF. The CDR3 DNA follows: TGTGCCAGCAGCCCGGGACAGGGTGTCGGCTATGGCTACACCTTC.

The J gene is TRBJ2-2, the V gene TRBV19, with 9 nucleotides matching TRBD1. With 7 bases clipped from V and 1 base from J, the junction kept 4 bases outside the gene matches. Looked up from germline, CDR1 is LNHDA and CDR2 is SQIVND (reference sequence). The CDR3 totals 15 residues. As DNA, the CDR3 is TGTGCCAGTATTTGGACAGGGGAGAACACCGGGGAGCTGTTTTTT. It codes for CASIWTGENTGELFF.

The chain combines TRBV11-1 with TRBJ2-5; 7 bases align to TRBD2. V dropped 5 bases and J dropped 6; count of bases not matched to a gene: 9. This CDR3 comprises 14 residues. CDR1 SGHAT and CDR2 FQDESV come from the germline V gene (reference sequence). Here the CDR3 reads CASSPAGAKQTQYF. CDR3 in DNA: TGTGCCAGCAGCCCGGCGGGAGCGAAGCAGACCCAGTACTTC.

The chain employs TRBV24-1 and TRBJ2-1; TRBD2 aligns across 8 bases. There are 14 residues in the CDR3. With V trimmed by 5 bases and J by 6 bases, 5 bases remained unmatched. CDR1 KGHDR and CDR2 SFDVKD come from the germline V gene. The CDR3 sequence is CATSGSGRANEQFF. DNA for the CDR3: TGTGCCACCAGTGGAAGCGGGAGAGCCAATGAGCAGTTCTTC.

This chain links TRBV19 with TRBJ2-3, with D possibly matching TRBD2 (5 bases). The germline V gene has CDR1 LNHDA and CDR2 SQIVND (reference sequence). The CDR3 spans 13 residues. Trimming removed 8 bases at V and 1 base at J, with 10 bases between. The CDR3 DNA sequence: TGTGCCAGTCGTACAGCGGGCACAGATACGCAGTATTTT. This translates into CASRTAGTDTQYF.

V and J are TRBV6-1 and TRBJ2-4, with 7 bases aligning to TRBD2. Germline lookup yields CDR1 MNHNS and CDR2 SASEGT. The CDR3 runs to 14 residues. V was pared by 2 bases and J by 6 bases, with 4 bases of the junction left unmatched. Here the CDR3 reads CASSESGLINIQYF. In DNA, the CDR3 is TGTGCCAGCAGTGAATCGGGACTAATAAACATTCAGTACTTC.

This chain links TRBV3-1 (or the pseudogene TRBV3-2) with TRBJ2-1; the D is unclear. The V gene's germline CDR1 is LGHDT and CDR2 YNNKEL (reference sequence). This CDR3 is built from 13 residues. V was clipped by 8 bases and J by 4 bases, with 12 bases between them. CDR3 sequence (DNA): TGTGCCAGCTCCTTAGGCAGGTACAATGAGCAGTTCTTC. Its protein is CASSLGRYNEQFF.